These T cell receptor beta chains were read from a single sample in a study of beta chain features in type 1 diabetes. Profiling relied on immunoSEQ multiplex PCR, and the TCRdb table lists in-frame clones only, not all of them. The sample shows around 180,000 clones, about 7.9% of them seen only once. The sample was central memory CD4+ T cells from blood. These receptors all stem from a man aged 18-30 years with type 1 diabetes. The CDR3 runs from the conserved cysteine through the conserved F or W.

>TRBJ2-7|13|TRBV18
CASSKSGFGEQYF
>TRBJ2-1|16|TRBV7-9
CASSPLQTSGRNEQFF
>TRBJ2-7|15|TRBV28
CASSFLSGRAYEQYF
>TRBJ2-7|16|TRBV2
CASRPGLAGISYEQYF
>TRBJ2-3|17|TRBV4-3
CASSRLSGGATTDTQYF
>TRBJ1-2|13|TRBV28
CASSLGQGTGYTF
>TRBJ1-1|13|TRBV6-6
CASSYSADTEAFF
>TRBJ1-2|12|TRBV28
CASTDQGYGYTF
>TRBJ2-1|17|TRBV5-1
CASSKPPPGGSYNEQFF
>TRBJ2-2|12|TRBV29-1
CSVARQAGELFF
>TRBJ2-1|15|TRBV5-4
CASNERLAGVNEQFF
>TRBJ2-5|15|TRBV7-2
CASSSVRGVGETQYF
>TRBJ2-7|15|TRBV27
CASSKAGTGAYEQYF
>TRBJ1-1|15|TRBV28
CASSLPGTGNTEAFF
>TRBJ2-3|18|TRBV11-2
CASSLGSSGGRRTDTQYF
>TRBJ2-1|13|TRBV7-2
CASGQREYNEQFF
>TRBJ1-3|14|TRBV6-5
CASHDPGTGNTIYF
>TRBJ2-5|16|TRBV18
CASSPMSPGSQETQYF